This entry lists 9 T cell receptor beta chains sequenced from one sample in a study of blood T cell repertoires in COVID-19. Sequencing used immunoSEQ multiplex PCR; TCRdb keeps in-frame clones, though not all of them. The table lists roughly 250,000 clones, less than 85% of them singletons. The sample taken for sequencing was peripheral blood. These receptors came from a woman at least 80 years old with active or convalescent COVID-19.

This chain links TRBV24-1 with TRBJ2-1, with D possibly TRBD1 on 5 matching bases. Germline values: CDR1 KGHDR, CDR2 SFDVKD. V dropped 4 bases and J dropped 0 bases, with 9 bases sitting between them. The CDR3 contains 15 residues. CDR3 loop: CATSEVRASYNEQFF. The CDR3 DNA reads TGTGCCACCAGTGAGGTCAGGGCCTCCTACAATGAGCAGTTCTTC.

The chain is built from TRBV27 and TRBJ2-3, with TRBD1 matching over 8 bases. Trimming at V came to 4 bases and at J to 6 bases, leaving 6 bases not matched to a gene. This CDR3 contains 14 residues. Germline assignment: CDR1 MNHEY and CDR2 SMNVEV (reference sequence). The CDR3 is CASSSTRTGDTQYF. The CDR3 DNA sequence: TGTGCCAGCAGTTCTACACGGACAGGGGATACGCAGTATTTT.

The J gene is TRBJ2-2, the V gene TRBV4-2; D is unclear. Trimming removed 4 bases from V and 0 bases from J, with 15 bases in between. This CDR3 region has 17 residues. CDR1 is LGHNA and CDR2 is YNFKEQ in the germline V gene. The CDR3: CASSPAYHLANTGELFF. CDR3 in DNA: TGTGCCAGCAGCCCCGCGTACCACCTCGCGAACACCGGGGAGCTGTTTTTT.

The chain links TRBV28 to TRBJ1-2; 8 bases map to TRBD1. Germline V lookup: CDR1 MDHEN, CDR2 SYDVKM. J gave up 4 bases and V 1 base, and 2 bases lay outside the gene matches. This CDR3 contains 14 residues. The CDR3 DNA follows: TGTGCCAGCAGTTTATCCGGGACAGGCTATGGCTACACCTTC. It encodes CASSLSGTGYGYTF.

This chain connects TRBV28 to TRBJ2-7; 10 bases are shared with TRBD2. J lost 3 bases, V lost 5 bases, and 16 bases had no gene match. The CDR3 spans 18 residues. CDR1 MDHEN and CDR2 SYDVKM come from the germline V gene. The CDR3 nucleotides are TGTGCCAGCAGTCCCGCCACCCGGGGACTAGCGAGGATCTACGAGCAGTACTTC. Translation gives CASSPATRGLARIYEQYF. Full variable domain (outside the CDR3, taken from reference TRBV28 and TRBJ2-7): DVKVTQSSRYLVKRTGEKVFLECVQDMDHENMFWYRQDPGLGLRLIYFSYDVKMKEKGDIPEGYSVSREKKERFSLILESASTNQTSMYLCASSPATRGLARIYEQYFGPGTRLTVT.

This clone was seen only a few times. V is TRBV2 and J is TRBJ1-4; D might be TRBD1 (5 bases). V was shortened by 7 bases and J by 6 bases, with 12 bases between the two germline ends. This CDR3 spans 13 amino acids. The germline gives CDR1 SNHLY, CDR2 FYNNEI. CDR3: CASNRGGYEKLFF. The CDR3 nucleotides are TGTGCCAGCAATAGGGGCGGATATGAAAAACTGTTTTTT.

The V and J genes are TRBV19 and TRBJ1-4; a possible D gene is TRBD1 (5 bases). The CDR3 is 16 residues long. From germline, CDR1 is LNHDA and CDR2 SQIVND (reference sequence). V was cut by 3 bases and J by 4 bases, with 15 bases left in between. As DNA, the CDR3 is TGTGCCAGTAGTATTAACCGCAGGGCTCATAATGAAAAACTGTTTTTT. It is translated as CASSINRRAHNEKLFF. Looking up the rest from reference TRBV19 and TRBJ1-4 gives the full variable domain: DGGITQSPKYLFRKEGQNVTLSCEQNLNHDAMYWYRQDPGQGLRLIYYSQIVNDFQKGDIAEGYSVSREKKESFPLTVTSAQKNPTAFYLCASSINRRAHNEKLFFGSGTQLSVL.

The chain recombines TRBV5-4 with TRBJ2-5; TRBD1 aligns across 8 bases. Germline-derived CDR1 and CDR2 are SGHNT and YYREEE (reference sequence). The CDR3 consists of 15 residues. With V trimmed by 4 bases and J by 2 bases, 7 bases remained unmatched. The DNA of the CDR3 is TGTGCCAGCAGCCCTGGAGGGACAGGTCAAGAGACCCAGTACTTC. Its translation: CASSPGGTGQETQYF.

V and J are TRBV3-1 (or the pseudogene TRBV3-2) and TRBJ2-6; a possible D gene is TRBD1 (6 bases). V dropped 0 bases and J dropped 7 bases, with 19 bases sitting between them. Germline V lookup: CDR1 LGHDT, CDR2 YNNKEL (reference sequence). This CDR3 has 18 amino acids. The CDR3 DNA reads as TGTGCCAGCAGCCAAGAGCGGAACAGGGCTCAATTAGCCAACGTCCTGACTTTC. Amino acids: CASSQERNRAQLANVLTF.